The 8 T cell receptor beta chains presented below share a single source sample, sequenced in a study of regulatory T cells in long-lasting Graves disease. The time point was: newly diagnosed GD, antithyroid drugs for less than 3 months. The TCR library was prepared using RNA isolated from PBMCs. Assembly of TCR beta libraries relied on iRepertoire HTBI primers together with Arm-PCR of CDR3 regions. TCRdb re-derived calls from the multiplex PCR reads in MiXCR, one entry per CDR3 protein. The data contain about 220,000 distinct CDR3 sequences, approximately 18% of them seen just once; the ten biggest clones take up approximately 10%. The same data also contributed to another study, on T cells in Graves' hyperthyroidism and ophthalmopathy.

Sample: peripheral blood mononuclear cells (PBMCs), taken at new diagnosis, from a patient treated with antithyroid drugs. Receptors were obtained from a woman aged 30 to 39 with Graves disease.

This clonotype showed up many times. The chain recombines TRBV28 with TRBJ2-5; TRBD2 is a possible D gene (5 bases). Germline V lookup: CDR1 MDHEN, CDR2 SYDVKM. The V gene lost 3 bases and the J gene lost 2 bases, with 7 bases spanning the gap. This CDR3 comprises 13 residues. The CDR3 DNA reads as TGTGCCAGCAGTTTGAGGGTACAAGAGACCCAGTACTTC. It codes for CASSLRVQETQYF.

A few counts support this clonotype. The chain links TRBV18 to TRBJ1-2, with TRBD1 matching 9 bases. Germline lookup yields CDR1 KGHSH and CDR2 LQKENI. V shed 2 bases, J shed 10 bases, and the junction held 11 bases outside the gene matches. The CDR3 has 15 residues. Written as DNA, the CDR3 is TGTGCCAGCTCACCAGATACAGGGGGCGCCGGGATCTACACCTTC. This encodes CASSPDTGGAGIYTF.

This clonotype has at least ten counts. The chain has TRBV12-3 or TRBV12-4 and TRBJ1-2; possibly TRBD1 for D (6 bases). The CDR3 totals 11 residues. V was cut by 7 bases and J by 6 bases, with 9 bases left in between. DNA for the CDR3: TGTGCCAGCAACCACAGGGATGGCTACACCTTC. It is translated as CASNHRDGYTF.

The sample holds many counts of this clonotype. The gene calls are TRBV12-3 or TRBV12-4 and TRBJ2-2, with 7 bases that match TRBD2. V was clipped by 3 bases and J by 2 bases; unmatched bases: 6. The length of the CDR3 is 16 residues. The CDR3 sequence is CASSLGGSVNTGELFF. For the CDR3, the DNA is TGTGCCAGCAGTTTGGGGGGGAGCGTAAACACCGGGGAGCTGTTTTTT.

V usage is TRBV2 and J usage is TRBJ2-7; 8 bases fit TRBD1. Germline values: CDR1 SNHLY, CDR2 FYNNEI. There are 14 residues in the CDR3. The V gene end was trimmed by 6 bases and the J gene end by 3 bases; junction bases not matched to a gene: 7. The CDR3 region has the DNA TGTGCCAGCAGCTTCGACAGGGGACGCTACGAGCAGTACTTC. Translation: CASSFDRGRYEQYF.

This clonotype was counted many times. CDR3 nucleotides: TGTGCCACCAGCAGAGATTTCGGCGCTGGAAACACCATATATTTT. Translated, it gives CATSRDFGAGNTIYF. The chain employs TRBV15 and TRBJ1-3; D uncertain. The V and J ends lost 0 bases and 2 bases respectively, with 8 bases between them. Germline loops: CDR1 LNHNV, CDR2 YYDKDF (reference sequence). This CDR3 region has 15 residues.

This clonotype was seen at least ten times. J is TRBJ2-1 and V is TRBV5-1; 7 bases align to TRBD2. The ends lost 0 bases at V and 4 bases at J; junction bases unmatched: 4. The CDR3 spans 15 residues. Germline V CDR1 and CDR2: SGHRS, YFSETQ. The CDR3 sequence is CASSLVLARYNEQFF. The CDR3 bases are TGCGCCAGCAGCTTGGTACTAGCGCGGTACAATGAGCAGTTCTTC.

This clonotype was seen ten or more times. The genes are TRBV7-9 and TRBJ1-6; D is perhaps TRBD1 (5 bases). This CDR3 spans 15 amino acids. Per the germline V gene, CDR1 is SEHNR and CDR2 is FQNEAQ (reference sequence). Trimming removed 5 bases from V and 6 bases from J, with 14 bases in between. The CDR3 DNA is TGTGCCAGCAGCCCCGGGGGGACTTCTAATTCACCCCTCCACTTT. Translating gives CASSPGGTSNSPLHF.